Below are 12 T cell receptor beta chains sequenced from a single sample in a study of STAT3 mutations in large granular lymphocyte leukemia. Whole-study findings and limits: In T-cell large granular lymphocyte leukemia, about half of patients showed multiple immunodominant subclonotypes.

No antigen is known for these receptors. The repertoire was sequenced with immunoSEQ multiplex PCR; TCRdb's copy has only in-frame clones and lacks some. The profile shows about 19,000 clones, approximately 90% of them singletons. Material for sequencing was peripheral blood mononuclear cells. All receptors derive from a man between 60 and 75 years old with T-cell large granular lymphocyte leukemia. Some clones in this sample may be carry-over from other donors' samples.

The rearrangement links TRBV5-6 to TRBJ1-6; 8 positions match TRBD1. The germline V gene has CDR1 SGHDT and CDR2 YYEEEE. Trimming cost V 4 bases and J 6 bases; bases outside gene matches: 15. The CDR3 sequence is 18 residues long. CDR3 nucleotides: TGTGCCAGCAGCCCATACTCCTACCGACAGGGGAGTAATTCACCCCTCCACTTT. It encodes CASSPYSYRQGSNSPLHF.

This chain uses TRBV5-1 with TRBJ2-3; D may match TRBD1 or TRBD2 (6 bases each). Trimming took 0 bases from V and 4 from J, leaving 21 bases between them. Germline V CDR1 and CDR2: SGHRS, YFSETQ. The CDR3 runs to 18 residues. The CDR3 nucleotides read TGCGCCAGCAGCTTGGGAAGGGGGTTGGGGACTGGCGCAGATACGCAGTATTTT. Translated: CASSLGRGLGTGADTQYF.

DNA of the CDR3: TGTGCCAGCTCACCATTGAGGGACCCAACGGACACTGAAGCTTTCTTT. This encodes CASSPLRDPTDTEAFF. This chain uses TRBV18 with TRBJ1-1; D is perhaps TRBD1 (5 bases). V was clipped by 2 bases and J by 3 bases, with 16 bases between them. This CDR3 spans 16 amino acids. The V gene's germline CDR1 is KGHSH and CDR2 LQKENI.

V is TRBV27 and J is TRBJ2-5; D call uncertain. The CDR3 runs 14 residues. V shed 1 base and J shed 0 bases, with 6 bases lying between them. Looked up from germline, CDR1 is MNHEY and CDR2 is SMNVEV (reference sequence). In DNA form, the CDR3 reads TGTGCCAGCAGTTTATATGGTTACCAAGAGACCCAGTACTTC. It codes for CASSLYGYQETQYF.

This clone was detected once. This chain connects TRBV20-1 to TRBJ2-2, with D possibly being TRBD2 (5 bases). CDR1 DFQATT and CDR2 SNEGSKA come from the germline V gene (reference sequence). This CDR3 spans 11 amino acids. V dropped 5 bases and J dropped 5 bases, with 6 bases sitting between them. The DNA of the CDR3 is TGCAGTGCTGCGGGTACCGGGGAGCTGTTTTTT. It codes for CSAAGTGELFF.

The rearrangement joins TRBV4-1 to TRBJ2-3; TRBD2 aligns across 16 bases. With 3 bases clipped from V and 3 bases from J, the junction kept 12 bases outside the gene matches. The CDR3 covers 20 residues. CDR1 is MGHRA and CDR2 is YSYEKL in the germline V gene. As DNA, the CDR3 is TGCGCCAGCAGCCACCCGGGACTAGCGGGAGGGCCGGGGCGTACAGATACGCAGTATTTT. This translates into CASSHPGLAGGPGRTDTQYF.

The genes are TRBV25-1 and TRBJ2-5, with D perhaps TRBD1 or TRBD2 (5 bases each). The CDR3 extends over 15 amino acids. The V end lost 0 bases, the J end lost 5 bases, and 13 bases lay between the germline ends. The germline gives CDR1 MGHDK, CDR2 SYGVNS. The CDR3 sequence is CASSEYATGGETQYF. The CDR3 coding sequence is TGTGCCAGCAGTGAATATGCTACAGGCGGGGAGACCCAGTACTTC.

The CDR3 coding sequence is TGCAGCGCTCCCTTCGACGGGGGGGGAGAGACCCAGTACTTC. Protein sequence: CSAPFDGGGETQYF. The chain links TRBV29-1 to TRBJ2-5, with TRBD2 identical over 8 bases. The CDR3 length is 14 residues. Per germline, CDR1 SQVTM and CDR2 ANQGSEA. V lost 7 bases, J lost 4 bases, and 11 bases stayed unmatched.

The chain uses TRBV5-1 and TRBJ2-7; 8 nucleotides match TRBD1. After removal of 4 bases from V and 2 bases from J, the junction contained 5 bases not matched to a gene. CDR1 is SGHRS, CDR2 YFSETQ, per germline. The CDR3 is made up of 14 amino acids. The CDR3 here is CASSPRTGTYEQYF. The CDR3 region has the DNA TGCGCCAGCAGCCCCCGGACAGGGACCTACGAGCAGTACTTC.

The J gene is TRBJ2-1, the V gene TRBV2; 11 positions match TRBD2. The CDR3 spans 18 residues. In germline, CDR1 is SNHLY, CDR2 FYNNEI. With V trimmed by 5 bases and J by 0 bases, 9 bases remained unmatched. This CDR3 reads CASSTGTSGPRSYNEQFF. For the CDR3, the DNA is TGTGCCAGCAGTACCGGGACTAGCGGTCCTCGCTCCTACAATGAGCAGTTCTTC.

This clone has just one count. This sequence joins TRBV30 and TRBJ2-4; D might be TRBD2 (7 bases). The CDR3 contains 14 residues. Germline assignment: CDR1 GTSNPN and CDR2 SVGIG (reference sequence). V dropped 4 bases and J dropped 8 bases, with 18 bases sitting between them. The CDR3 DNA is TGTGCCTGGACCAAGAAGGGGGGGGTGGACATTCAGTACTTC. This sequence encodes CAWTKKGGVDIQYF.

The chain employs TRBV7-9 and TRBJ2-7; D is ambiguous. The CDR3 extends over 11 amino acids. V gave up 5 bases and J gave up 0 bases, with 2 bases separating them. In germline, CDR1 is SEHNR, CDR2 FQNEAQ (reference sequence). CDR3 nucleotide sequence: TGTGCCAGCAGCGTCTCCTACGAGCAGTACTTC. This translates into CASSVSYEQYF.